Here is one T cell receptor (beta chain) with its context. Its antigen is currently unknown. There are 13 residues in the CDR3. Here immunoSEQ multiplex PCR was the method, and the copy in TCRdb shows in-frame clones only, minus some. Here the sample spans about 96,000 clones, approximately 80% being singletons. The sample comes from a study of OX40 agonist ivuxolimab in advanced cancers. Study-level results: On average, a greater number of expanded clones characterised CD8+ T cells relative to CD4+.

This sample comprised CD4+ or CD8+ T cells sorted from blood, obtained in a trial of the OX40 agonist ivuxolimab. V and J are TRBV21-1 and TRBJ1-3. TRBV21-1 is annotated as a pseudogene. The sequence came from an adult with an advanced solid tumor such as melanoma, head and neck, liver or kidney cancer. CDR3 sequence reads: CASSKGSGNTIYF. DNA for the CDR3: TGTGCCAGCAGCAAGGGCTCTGGAAACACCATATATTTT.